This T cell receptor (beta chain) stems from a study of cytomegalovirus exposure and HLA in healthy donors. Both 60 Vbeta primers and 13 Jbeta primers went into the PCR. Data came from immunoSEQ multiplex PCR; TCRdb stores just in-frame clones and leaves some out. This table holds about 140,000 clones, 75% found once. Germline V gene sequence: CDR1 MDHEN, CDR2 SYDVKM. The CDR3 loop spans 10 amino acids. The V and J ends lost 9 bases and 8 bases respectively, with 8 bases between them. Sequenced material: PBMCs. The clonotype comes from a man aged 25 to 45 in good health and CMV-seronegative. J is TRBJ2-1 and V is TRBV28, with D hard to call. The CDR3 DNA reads TGTGCCAGTAGTGGCTATGAGCAGTTCTTC. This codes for CASSGYEQFF.